This entry lists 2 T cell receptor beta chains sequenced from one sample in a study of cytomegalovirus exposure and HLA in healthy donors. Some clones are missing from TCRdb's copy, which holds only in-frame ones; the method was immunoSEQ multiplex PCR. The profile shows about 250,000 clones, around nine tenths of them singletons. The material sequenced was PBMCs. All receptors derive from a man between 18 and 35 years old in good health and CMV-seronegative.

This clone appeared once. The chain has TRBV29-1 and TRBJ2-1; 9 bases are a match to TRBD2. CDR1 is SQVTM, CDR2 ANQGSEA, per germline. The CDR3 has 13 amino acids. V was clipped by 6 bases and J by 6 bases; unmatched bases: 6. The CDR3 sequence: CSVAGGRFNEQFF. CDR3 coding DNA: TGCAGCGTAGCGGGGGGCCGCTTCAATGAGCAGTTCTTC.

The chain carries TRBV28 and TRBJ1-5; weak D call: TRBD1 (6 bases). Trimming took off 6 bases at V and 2 bases at J, with 14 bases between the two ends. CDR1 is MDHEN, CDR2 SYDVKM, per germline. The CDR3 is 15 residues long. The CDR3 coding sequence is TGTGCCAGCAGACCAACAGGGAGTCGCAATCAGCCCCAGCATTTT. This codes for CASRPTGSRNQPQHF.